A selection of T cell receptor beta chains follows, all from one sample in a study of tumor-infiltrating lymphocytes in oesophageal squamous cell carcinoma. Each CDR3 protein gets one entry after TCRdb re-called the PCR reads with MiXCR. Here the sample spans fewer than 20,000 distinct CDR3 sequences, 35% to 50% being singletons. Material for sequencing was esophageal tumor tissue. The receptors were sampled from a male donor with esophageal squamous cell carcinoma. The CDR3 runs from the conserved cysteine through the conserved F or W. A D gene is named only where the DNA matches it firmly. Clone size is not always given. Where it is, it says once, few, many or a class for expanded clones.

TRBV7-2,TRBD1,few,TRBJ2-5,TGTGCCAGCAGCTCGCCAATTGGGACAGATCAAGAGACCCAGTACTTC,CASSSPIGTDQETQYF
TRBV12-3/TRBV12-4,NA,NA,TRBJ2-7,TGTGCCAGCAGCGCAGGGCCGTACGAGCAGTACTTC,CASSAGPYEQYF
TRBV7-9,NA,medium-sized,TRBJ1-4,TGTGCCAGCAGCCCACGGGGTAATGAAAAACTGTTTTTT,CASSPRGNEKLFF
TRBV6-1,NA,medium-sized,TRBJ2-3,TGTGCCAGCATTCAAAGGGGGGGAGTCGGTCTTGCGGATACGCAGTATTTT,CASIQRGGVGLADTQYF
TRBV5-1,TRBD1,many,TRBJ2-3,TGCGCCAGCAGCCGCACCGGGACAGGGACCACAGATACGCAGTATTTT,CASSRTGTGTTDTQYF
TRBV5-8,NA,NA,TRBJ2-3,TGCGCCAGCAGCGCCTCGGGTAGCTGGGGCACAGATACGCAGTATTTT,CASSASGSWGTDTQYF
TRBV5-4,TRBD2,NA,TRBJ2-3,TGTGCCAGCAGCCTAGCGGGGGGTCCGGGTGATACGCAGTATTTT,CASSLAGGPGDTQYF
TRBV7-6,NA,NA,TRBJ2-5,TGTGCCAGCAGTTTAAGGGGGGAAGAGACCCAGTACTTC,CASSLRGEETQYF
TRBV6-1,TRBD2,NA,TRBJ2-4,TGTGCCAGCACCCCGGGGGGGCTAGCCAAAAACATTCAGTACTTC,CASTPGGLAKNIQYF
TRBV7-3,NA,many,TRBJ2-1,TGTGCCAGCAGCTTTACCCAAGGGACCTACAATGAGCAGTTCTTC,CASSFTQGTYNEQFF
TRBV7-2,NA,NA,TRBJ2-1,TGTGCCAGCAGCTTTGAACGTAATGAGCAGTTCTTC,CASSFERNEQFF
TRBV18,NA,many,TRBJ2-7,TGTGCCAGCTCCCCCCCGACTTCGTACGAGCAGTACTTC,CASSPPTSYEQYF
TRBV7-2,TRBD2,few,TRBJ2-7,TGTGCCAGCAGCTTAGCTGGGACTAGCGGGTACGAGCAGTACTTC,CASSLAGTSGYEQYF
TRBV7-6,TRBD2,NA,TRBJ2-1,TGTGCCAGCAGCCAAGCGTCTAGCGGAGGGGTGTACTTC,CASSQASSGGVYF
TRBV13,NA,many,TRBJ2-1,TGTGCCAGCAGCTTGACTGGTACCAATGAGCAGTTCTTC,CASSLTGTNEQFF
TRBV6-4,NA,once,TRBJ1-1,TGTGCCAGCAGTGCCCAGATTAACACTGAAGCTTTCTTT,CASSAQINTEAFF
TRBV7-2,NA,few,TRBJ2-7,TGTGCCAGCAGCTTAGGCGACTGGCAGCGGTACTTC,CASSLGDWQRYF
TRBV7-2,NA,once,TRBJ2-2,TGTGCCCACAGGGTATCGGGTGACGGGGAGCTGTTTTTT,CAHRVSGDGELFF
TRBV6-5,TRBD2,NA,TRBJ2-1,TGTGCCAGCAGAGGGACTAGCGGGAGTAACTACAATGAGCAGTTCTTC,CASRGTSGSNYNEQFF
TRBV7-9,NA,medium-sized,TRBJ2-3,TGTGCCAGCAGCTTTGGCGATCGTAGCACAGATACGCAGTATTTT,CASSFGDRSTDTQYF
TRBV29-1,NA,NA,TRBJ1-6,TGCAGCGTGCGGCCAGAGGGGGGTTCACCCCTCCACTTT,CSVRPEGGSPLHF
TRBV7-2,NA,NA,TRBJ2-1,TGTGCCAGCAGCCCCCGTTTGGGAGACAATGAGCAGTTCTTC,CASSPRLGDNEQFF
TRBV7-6,NA,NA,TRBJ2-1,TGTGCCAGCAGCCCACAGACAGCGCCGAATGAGCAGTTCTTC,CASSPQTAPNEQFF
TRBV7-8,NA,NA,TRBJ2-7,TGTGCCAGCGAGTCCCTTAGTTCGGACGAGCAGTACTTC,CASESLSSDEQYF
TRBV7-2,TRBD2,few,TRBJ2-3,TGTGCCAGCAGCTCGAAGCGGGGCAGCACAGATACGCAGTATTTT,CASSSKRGSTDTQYF
TRBV7-6,TRBD2,NA,TRBJ2-1,TGTGCCAGCAGCTTGGGTCGGACTAGCAGAAGCTCCTACAATGAGCAGTTCTTC,CASSLGRTSRSSYNEQFF
TRBV25-1,NA,many,TRBJ2-2,TGTGCCAGCAGTAGGGACATCATCATTGGGGGGCCCGGGGAGCTGTTTTTT,CASSRDIIIGGPGELFF
TRBV7-2,TRBD2,medium-sized,TRBJ2-7,TGTGCCAGCAGCCCTAGGGGCCCAGGAGCGGGAGTGTCCTACGAGCAGTACTTC,CASSPRGPGAGVSYEQYF
TRBV5-4,NA,once,TRBJ2-1,TGTGCCAGCAGCGCAAGCTCCTACAATGAGCAGTTCTTC,CASSASSYNEQFF
TRBV5-8,TRBD1,many,TRBJ2-6,TGTGCCAGCAGTCGCCGACAGGGTACTGCTGGGGCCAACGTCCTGACTTTC,CASSRRQGTAGANVLTF
TRBV7-9,TRBD1,NA,TRBJ1-4,TGTGCTAGCAGTCCAGGGGGAACTAATGAAAAACTGTTTTTT,CASSPGGTNEKLFF
TRBV28,TRBD1,NA,TRBJ2-7,TGTGCCAGCAGGGTATCGGAACAGGGGATCGCCTACGAGCAGTACTTC,CASRVSEQGIAYEQYF
TRBV6-6,TRBD1,once,TRBJ1-2,TGTGCCAGCAGTTACTCGACAGGGTGTACCTATGGCTACACCTTC,CASSYSTGCTYGYTF
TRBV28,TRBD2,NA,TRBJ2-3,TGTGCCAGCAGTTTTCCTAGCGGGGGGCGATACACAGATACGCAGTATTTT,CASSFPSGGRYTDTQYF
TRBV7-2,TRBD2,NA,TRBJ2-6,TGTGCCAGCAGCTTAAGGGGACTAGATTTCACTGGGGCCAACGTCCTGACTTTC,CASSLRGLDFTGANVLTF
TRBV6-8,TRBD2,NA,TRBJ2-7,TGTGCCAGCAGTCAACCGGGACTAGCGGGACCCACAGATACGCAGTACTTC,CASSQPGLAGPTDTQYF
TRBV24-1,NA,many,TRBJ2-1,TGTGCCACCAGTGATTCGATAGGGGGGGTCGGATACAATGAGCAGTTCTTC,CATSDSIGGVGYNEQFF
TRBV10-1,TRBD2,many,TRBJ2-1,TGCGCCAGCAGTGAGACTAGCGGGAGGTACAATGAGCAGTTCTTC,CASSETSGRYNEQFF
TRBV7-3,NA,once,TRBJ2-3,TGTGCCAGCAGCTTACAAGGCCAGTCGATGGATACGCAGTATTTT,CASSLQGQSMDTQYF
TRBV7-2,NA,NA,TRBJ2-7,TGTGCCAGCAGCCTCAGGGGTAACCTGGGGGAGCAGTACTTC,CASSLRGNLGEQYF
TRBV7-8,NA,few,TRBJ2-7,TGTGCCAGCAGCTTAAGTCGGAGGGGTGGCTACGAGCAGTACTTC,CASSLSRRGGYEQYF
TRBV12-3/TRBV12-4,TRBD2,medium-sized,TRBJ2-1,TGTGCCAGCAGTTTGTGGGGGGAGGGTTACAATGAGCAGTTCTTC,CASSLWGEGYNEQFF
TRBV28,TRBD1,few,TRBJ2-6,TGTGCCAGCAGTTTGTGGCAGGGGGATAGCTCTGGGGCCAACGTCCTGACTTTC,CASSLWQGDSSGANVLTF
TRBV10-3,NA,many,TRBJ1-2,TGTGCCATCAGTGAGGGGGTGGGGGGCTACTATGGCTACACCTTC,CAISEGVGGYYGYTF
TRBV2,NA,NA,TRBJ2-6,TGTGCCAGCAACCAACTGCAGGGGGGTCACTCTGGGGCCAACGTCCTGACTTTC,CASNQLQGGHSGANVLTF
TRBV5-1,TRBD1,few,TRBJ2-5,TGCGCCAGCAGCGACCGGACAGGGGGCGGGGAGGCCCAGTACTTC,CASSDRTGGGEAQYF
TRBV7-4,NA,NA,TRBJ2-7,TGTGCCAGCAGCTTAGCGGGACTCAACGAGCAGTACTTC,CASSLAGLNEQYF
TRBV6-1,TRBD1,few,TRBJ2-5,TGTGCCAGCAGTGTCGGGACAGGGGGCATCCAAGAGACCCAGTACTTC,CASSVGTGGIQETQYF
TRBV7-2,NA,NA,TRBJ2-7,TGTGCCAGCAGCTTAGGGACCCCCTACGAGCAGTACTTC,CASSLGTPYEQYF
TRBV7-2,NA,NA,TRBJ2-3,TGTGCCAGCAGCGAAACCGGGACCGCAGTCCATACGCAGTATTTT,CASSETGTAVHTQYF